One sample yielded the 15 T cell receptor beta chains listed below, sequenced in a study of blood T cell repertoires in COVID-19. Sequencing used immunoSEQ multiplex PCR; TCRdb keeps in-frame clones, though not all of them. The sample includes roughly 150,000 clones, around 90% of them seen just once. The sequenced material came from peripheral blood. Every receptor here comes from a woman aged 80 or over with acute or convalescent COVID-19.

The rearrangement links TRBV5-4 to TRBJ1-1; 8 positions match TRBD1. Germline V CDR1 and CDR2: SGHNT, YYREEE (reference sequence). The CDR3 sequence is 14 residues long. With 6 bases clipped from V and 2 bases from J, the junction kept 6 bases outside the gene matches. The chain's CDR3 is CASNHRGGNTEAFF. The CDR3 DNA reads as TGTGCCAGCAACCACAGGGGGGGAAACACTGAAGCTTTCTTT. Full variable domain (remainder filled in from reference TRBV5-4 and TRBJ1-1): ETGVTQSPTHLIKTRGQQVTLRCSSQSGHNTVSWYQQALGQGPQFIFQYYREEENGRGNFPPRFSGLQFPNYSSELNVNALELDDSALYLCASNHRGGNTEAFFGQGTRLTVV.

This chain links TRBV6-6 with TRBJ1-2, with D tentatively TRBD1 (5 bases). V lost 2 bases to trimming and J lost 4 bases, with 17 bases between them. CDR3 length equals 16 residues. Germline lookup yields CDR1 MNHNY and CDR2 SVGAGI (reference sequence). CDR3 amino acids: CASSYPIDGGFYGYTF. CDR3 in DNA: TGTGCCAGCAGTTACCCAATAGACGGGGGGTTCTATGGCTACACCTTC.

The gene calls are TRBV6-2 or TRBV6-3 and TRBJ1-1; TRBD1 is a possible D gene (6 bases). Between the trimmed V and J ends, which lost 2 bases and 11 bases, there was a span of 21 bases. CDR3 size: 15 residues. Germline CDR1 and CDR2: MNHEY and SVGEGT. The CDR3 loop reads CASSYQALTGLRAFF. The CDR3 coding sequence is TGTGCCAGCAGTTACCAAGCCCTTACAGGGTTAAGGGCTTTCTTT.

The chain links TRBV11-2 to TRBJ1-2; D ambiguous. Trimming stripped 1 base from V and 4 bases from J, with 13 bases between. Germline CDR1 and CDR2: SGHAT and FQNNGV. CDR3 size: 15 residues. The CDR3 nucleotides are TGTGCCAGCAGCTTAGGGGCAGGTTCGAGCTATGGCTACACCTTC. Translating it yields CASSLGAGSSYGYTF.

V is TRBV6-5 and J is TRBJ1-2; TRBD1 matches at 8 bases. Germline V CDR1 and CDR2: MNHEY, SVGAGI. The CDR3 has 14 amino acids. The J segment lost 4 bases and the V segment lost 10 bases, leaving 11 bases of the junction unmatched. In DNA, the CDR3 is TGTGCCACCCAGGGGGCTCGGTATGGCTATGGCTACACCTTC. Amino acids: CATQGARYGYGYTF.

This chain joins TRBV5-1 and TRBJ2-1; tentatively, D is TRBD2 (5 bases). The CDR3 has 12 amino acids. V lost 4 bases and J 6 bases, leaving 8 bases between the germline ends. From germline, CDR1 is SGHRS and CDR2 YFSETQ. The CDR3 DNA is TGCGCCAGCAGCCAGGACTTCAATGAGCAGTTCTTC. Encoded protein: CASSQDFNEQFF.

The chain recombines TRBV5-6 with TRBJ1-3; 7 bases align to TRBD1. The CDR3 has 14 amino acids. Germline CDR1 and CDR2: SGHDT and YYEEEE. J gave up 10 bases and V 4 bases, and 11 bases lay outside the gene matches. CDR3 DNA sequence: TGTGCCAGCAGCGCAGGGGGTCTCAAAGGGACCATATATTTT. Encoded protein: CASSAGGLKGTIYF.

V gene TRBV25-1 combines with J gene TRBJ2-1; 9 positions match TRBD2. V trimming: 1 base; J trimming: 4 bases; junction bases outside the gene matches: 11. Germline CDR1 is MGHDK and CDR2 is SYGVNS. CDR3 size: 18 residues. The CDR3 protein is CASSEWGGSGGLYNEQFF. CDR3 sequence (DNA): TGTGCCAGCAGTGAATGGGGTGGTAGCGGGGGCTTATACAATGAGCAGTTCTTC.

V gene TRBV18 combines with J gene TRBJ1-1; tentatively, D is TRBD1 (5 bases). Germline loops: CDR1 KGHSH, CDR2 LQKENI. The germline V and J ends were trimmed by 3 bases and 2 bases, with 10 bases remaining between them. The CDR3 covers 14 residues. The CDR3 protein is CASSPRQLNTEAFF. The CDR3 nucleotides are TGTGCCAGCTCACCGCGACAGCTAAACACTGAAGCTTTCTTT. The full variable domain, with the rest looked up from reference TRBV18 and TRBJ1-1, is NAGVMQNPRHLVRRRGQEARLRCSPMKGHSHVYWYRQLPEEGLKFMVYLQKENIIDESGMPKERFSAEFPKEGPSILRIQQVVRGDSAAYFCASSPRQLNTEAFFGQGTRLTVV.

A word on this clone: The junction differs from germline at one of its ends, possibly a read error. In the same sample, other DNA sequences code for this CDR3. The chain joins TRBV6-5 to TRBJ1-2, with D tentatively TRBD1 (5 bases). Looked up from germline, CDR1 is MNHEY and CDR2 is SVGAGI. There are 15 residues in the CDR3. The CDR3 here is CATSYSGGGTYGYTF. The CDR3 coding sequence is TGCGCCACCAGTTACTCGGGGGGGGGTACCTATGGCTACACCTTC.

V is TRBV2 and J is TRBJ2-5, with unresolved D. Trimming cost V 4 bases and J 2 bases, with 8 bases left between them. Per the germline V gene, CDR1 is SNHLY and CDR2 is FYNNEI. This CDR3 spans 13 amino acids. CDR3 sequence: CASSGVSQETQYF. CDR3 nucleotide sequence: TGTGCCAGCAGTGGAGTCTCGCAAGAGACCCAGTACTTC. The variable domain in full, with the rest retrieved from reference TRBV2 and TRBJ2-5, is EPEVTQTPSHQVTQMGQEVILRCVPISNHLYFYWYRQILGQKVEFLVSFYNNEISEKSEIFDDQFSVERPDGSNFTLKIRSTKLEDSAMYFCASSGVSQETQYFGPGTRLLVL.

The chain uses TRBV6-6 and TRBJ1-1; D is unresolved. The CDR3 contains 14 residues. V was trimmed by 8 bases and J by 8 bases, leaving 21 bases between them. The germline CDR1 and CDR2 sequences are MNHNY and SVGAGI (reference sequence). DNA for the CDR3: TGTGCCAGCTTCCATAACCCGGGTGAGGAAGAAGCTTTCTTT. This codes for CASFHNPGEEEAFF.

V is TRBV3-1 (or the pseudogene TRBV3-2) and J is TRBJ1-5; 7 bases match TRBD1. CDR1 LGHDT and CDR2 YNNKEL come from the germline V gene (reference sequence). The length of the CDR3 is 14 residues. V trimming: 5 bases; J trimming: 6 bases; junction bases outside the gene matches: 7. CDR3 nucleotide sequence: TGTGCCAGCAGCTTGACAGGGTCTGGTCAGCCCCAGCATTTT. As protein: CASSLTGSGQPQHF.

In nucleotides, the CDR3 is TGTGCCAGCAATCCAGCAGGAAGCTATGGCTACACCTTC. It specifies CASNPAGSYGYTF. This chain links TRBV6-5 with TRBJ1-2; the D is unclear. The V end lost 7 bases, the J end lost 4 bases, and 13 bases lay between the germline ends. Germline CDR1 is MNHEY and CDR2 is SVGAGI. The length of the CDR3 is 13 residues.

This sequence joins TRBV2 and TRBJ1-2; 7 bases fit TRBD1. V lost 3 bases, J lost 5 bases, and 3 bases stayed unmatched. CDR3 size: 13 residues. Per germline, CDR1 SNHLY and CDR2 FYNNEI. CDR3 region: CASSDHRGYGYTF. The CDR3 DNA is TGTGCCAGCAGTGATCACAGGGGATATGGCTACACCTTC.